This paragraph covers one T cell receptor beta chain sequence. Its antigen is as yet unknown. The CDR3 consists of 20 residues. This record belongs to a study of cytotoxic CD8 clonotypes in ibrutinib-treated CLL. Points from the study as a whole: Sampling time points were not equivalent between sustained-remission and progressing patients.

The intended depth for sequencing was 1 in 200,000 to 1 in 1 million T cells. Assay used: immunoSEQ multiplex PCR; TCRdb lists only in-frame clones, some missing. The table includes 20,000 to 25,000 clones, 74% detected once. The V gene is TRBV21-1, the J gene TRBJ2-7; the table's D call of TRBD2 was not tested on the DNA. TRBV21-1 counts as a pseudogene. This sequence originates from a human donor with chronic lymphocytic leukemia. The sequenced sample was PBMCs, obtained before ibrutinib treatment. CDR3 protein: CASSKGIGQGSSGSSYEQYF. In nucleotides, the CDR3 is TGTGCCAGCAGCAAAGGTATAGGACAGGGCTCTAGCGGGAGCTCCTACGAGCAGTACTTC.